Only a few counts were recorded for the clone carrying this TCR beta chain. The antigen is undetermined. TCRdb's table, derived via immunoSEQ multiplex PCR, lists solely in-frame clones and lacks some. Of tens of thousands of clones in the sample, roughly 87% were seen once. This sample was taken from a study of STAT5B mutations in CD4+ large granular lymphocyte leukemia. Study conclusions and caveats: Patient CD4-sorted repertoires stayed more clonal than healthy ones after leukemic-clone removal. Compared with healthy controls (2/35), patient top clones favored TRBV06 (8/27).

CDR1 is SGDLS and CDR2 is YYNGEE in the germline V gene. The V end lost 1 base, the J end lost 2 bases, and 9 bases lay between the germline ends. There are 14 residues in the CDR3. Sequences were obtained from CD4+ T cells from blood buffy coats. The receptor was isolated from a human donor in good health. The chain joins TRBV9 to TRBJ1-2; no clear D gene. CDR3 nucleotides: TGTGCCAGCAGCGTAACCGATCTAAACTATGGCTACACCTTC. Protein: CASSVTDLNYGYTF.